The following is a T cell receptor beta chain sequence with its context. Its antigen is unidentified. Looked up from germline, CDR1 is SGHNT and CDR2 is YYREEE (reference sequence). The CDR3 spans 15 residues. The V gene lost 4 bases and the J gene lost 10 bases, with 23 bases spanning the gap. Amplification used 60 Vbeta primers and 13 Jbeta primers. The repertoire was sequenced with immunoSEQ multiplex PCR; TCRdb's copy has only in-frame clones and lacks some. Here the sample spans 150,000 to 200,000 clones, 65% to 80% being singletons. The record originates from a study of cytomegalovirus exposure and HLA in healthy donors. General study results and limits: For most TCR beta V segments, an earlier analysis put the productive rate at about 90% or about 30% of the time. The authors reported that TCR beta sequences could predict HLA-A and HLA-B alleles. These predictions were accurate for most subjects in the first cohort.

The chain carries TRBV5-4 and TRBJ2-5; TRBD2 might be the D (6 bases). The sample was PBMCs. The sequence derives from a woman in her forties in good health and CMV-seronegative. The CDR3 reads CASSHPLDPGEDQYF. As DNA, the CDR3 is TGTGCCAGCAGCCACCCACTAGACCCGGGGGAGGACCAGTACTTC.